The clone carrying this T cell receptor beta chain was counted only a few times. Its antigen remains unknown. This CDR3 comprises 13 residues. V was pared by 5 bases and J by 5 bases, with 7 bases of the junction left unmatched. The germline V gene has CDR1 DFQATT and CDR2 SNEGSKA (reference sequence). The data derive from a study of T cells in Graves' hyperthyroidism and ophthalmopathy. Regarding the study as a whole: Ophthalmopathy could be told apart from stable hyperthyroidism with a 13 V-J model.

RNA transcripts yielded amplified TCR beta CDR3 regions. In the first-round RT-PCR of the TCR CDR3, the HTBI primer set was used. From the multiplex PCR reads, TCRdb called clonotypes with MiXCR, one entry per CDR3 protein. The table includes 700,000 to 950,000 distinct CDR3 sequences, 35% detected once. Patients between 18 and 65 years old had hyperthyroidism, newly diagnosed and lasting under 2 months. Uncontrolled infection, other autoimmune disease, pregnancy or lactation barred patients from enrollment. Thyroid ultrasound, orbital computed tomography, clinical symptoms, and serum thyroxine and TRAb underpinned diagnoses.

V gene TRBV20-1 combines with J gene TRBJ1-1; 8 bases match TRBD1. Source material: blood. This receptor was taken from a woman aged 40 to 50 with Graves' hyperthyroidism. The CDR3 region is CSAVQGAETEAFF. The CDR3 nucleotides are TGCAGTGCTGTCCAGGGGGCGGAAACTGAAGCTTTCTTT.